This T cell receptor (beta chain) emerged from a study of blood T cells in healthy people across ages. Combining a sample-barcoded 5' primer with a J-beta primer mix, a second PCR ran for roughly 7 to 12 cycles. TCRdb passed the 5' RACE reads through MiXCR, listing each CDR3 protein once. This sample yields roughly 830,000 distinct CDR3 sequences, of which roughly 60% are seen a single time; about 27% belongs to the top ten. V lost 4 bases to trimming and J lost 0 bases, with 9 bases between them. CDR3 length: 14 residues. Germline assignment: CDR1 SEHNR and CDR2 FQNEAQ (reference sequence). The clonotype comes from a man aged 30-40 years in good health. Sequencing used blood. The rearrangement links TRBV7-9 to TRBJ2-5; no reliable D call. CDR3 protein: CASSSDTDQETQYF. The CDR3, as DNA: TGTGCCAGCAGCTCCGACACTGACCAAGAGACCCAGTACTTC.